This T cell receptor beta chain came from a study of patients and donors after allogeneic stem cell transplantation. TCRdb re-derived calls from the RT-PCR reads in MiXCR, one entry per CDR3 protein. The table lists 800,000 to 1,000,000 distinct CDR3 sequences, over 15% of them singletons. Sequenced input: blood, either unsorted or a sorted T cell fraction (not recorded which). This clonotype originated in a human donor who was either an allogeneic HSCT recipient or a stem cell or donor lymphocyte infusion donor (not recorded which). It is not recorded whose cells these are; they may come from a transplant donor.

The CDR3 nucleotides are TGTGCCAGCAGTGAAGGTCCCTCGGTAAACTACGAGCAGTACTTC. It encodes CASSEGPSVNYEQYF. The chain carries TRBV2 and TRBJ2-7, with no clear D. This CDR3 region has 15 residues. V was trimmed by 1 base and J by 3 bases, leaving 13 bases between them. Germline-derived CDR1 and CDR2 are SNHLY and FYNNEI.